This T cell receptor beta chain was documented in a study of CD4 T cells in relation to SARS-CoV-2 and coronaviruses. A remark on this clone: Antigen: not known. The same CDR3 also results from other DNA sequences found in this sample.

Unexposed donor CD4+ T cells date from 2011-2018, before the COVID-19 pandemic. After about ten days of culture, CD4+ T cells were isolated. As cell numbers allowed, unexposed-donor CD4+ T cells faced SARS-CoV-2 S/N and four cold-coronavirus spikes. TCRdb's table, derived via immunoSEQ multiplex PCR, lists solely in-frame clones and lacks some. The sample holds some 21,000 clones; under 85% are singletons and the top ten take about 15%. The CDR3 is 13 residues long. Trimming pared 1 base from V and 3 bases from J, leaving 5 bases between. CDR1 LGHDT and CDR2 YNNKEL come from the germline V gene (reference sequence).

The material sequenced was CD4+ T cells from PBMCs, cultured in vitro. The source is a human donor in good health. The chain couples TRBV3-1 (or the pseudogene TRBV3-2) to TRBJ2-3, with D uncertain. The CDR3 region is CASSQGGTDTQYF. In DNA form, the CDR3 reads TGTGCCAGCAGCCAAGGAGGAACAGATACGCAGTATTTT.